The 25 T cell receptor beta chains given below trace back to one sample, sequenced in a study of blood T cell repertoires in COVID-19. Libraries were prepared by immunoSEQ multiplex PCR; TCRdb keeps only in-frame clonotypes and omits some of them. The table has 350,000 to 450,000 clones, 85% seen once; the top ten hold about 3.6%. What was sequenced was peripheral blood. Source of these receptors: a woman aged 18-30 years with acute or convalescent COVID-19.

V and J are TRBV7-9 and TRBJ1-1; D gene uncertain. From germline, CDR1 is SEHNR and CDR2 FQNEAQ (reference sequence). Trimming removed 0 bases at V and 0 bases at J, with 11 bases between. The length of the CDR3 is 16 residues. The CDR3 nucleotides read TGTGCCAGCAGCTTAGCCCTGGGGAGATTGAACACTGAAGCTTTCTTT. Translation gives CASSLALGRLNTEAFF.

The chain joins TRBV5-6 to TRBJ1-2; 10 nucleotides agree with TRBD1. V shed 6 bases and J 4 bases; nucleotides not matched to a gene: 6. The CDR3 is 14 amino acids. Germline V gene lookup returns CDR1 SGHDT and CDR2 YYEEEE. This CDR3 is CASNWDRGSYGYTF. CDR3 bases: TGTGCCAGCAACTGGGACAGGGGAAGCTATGGCTACACCTTC.

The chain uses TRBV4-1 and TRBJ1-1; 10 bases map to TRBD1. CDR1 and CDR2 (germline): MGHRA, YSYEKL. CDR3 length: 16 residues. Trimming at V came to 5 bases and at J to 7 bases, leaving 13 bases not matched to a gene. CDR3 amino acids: CASSAGQGVLYGEAFF. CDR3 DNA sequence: TGCGCCAGCAGCGCTGGACAGGGGGTGCTTTATGGTGAAGCTTTCTTT.

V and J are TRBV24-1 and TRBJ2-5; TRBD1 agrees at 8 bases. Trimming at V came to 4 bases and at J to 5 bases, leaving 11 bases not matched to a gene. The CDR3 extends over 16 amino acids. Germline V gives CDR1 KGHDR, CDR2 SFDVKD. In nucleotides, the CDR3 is TGTGCCACCAGTGACTTAAAGGACAGGGAATCGGAGACCCAGTACTTC. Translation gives CATSDLKDRESETQYF.

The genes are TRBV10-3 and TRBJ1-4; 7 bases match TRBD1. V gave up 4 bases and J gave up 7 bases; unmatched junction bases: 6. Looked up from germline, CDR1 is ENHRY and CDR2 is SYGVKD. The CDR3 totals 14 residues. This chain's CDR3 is CAISGGGPFEKLFF. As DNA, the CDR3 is TGTGCCATCAGTGGAGGGGGCCCCTTTGAAAAACTGTTTTTT.

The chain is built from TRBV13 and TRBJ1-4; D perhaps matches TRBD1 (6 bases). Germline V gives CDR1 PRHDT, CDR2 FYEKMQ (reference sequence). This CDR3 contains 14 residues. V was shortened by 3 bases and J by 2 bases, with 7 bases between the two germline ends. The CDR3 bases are TGTGCCAGCAGCTTCAGGGGCACTAATGAAAAACTGTTTTTT. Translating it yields CASSFRGTNEKLFF.

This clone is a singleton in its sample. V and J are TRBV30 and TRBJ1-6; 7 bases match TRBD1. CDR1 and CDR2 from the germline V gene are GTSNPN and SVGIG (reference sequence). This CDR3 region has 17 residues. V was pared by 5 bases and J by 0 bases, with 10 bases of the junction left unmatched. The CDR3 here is CAWADRRLSSYNSPLHF. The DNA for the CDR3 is TGTGCCTGGGCGGACAGGAGGCTGAGCTCCTATAATTCACCCCTCCACTTT.

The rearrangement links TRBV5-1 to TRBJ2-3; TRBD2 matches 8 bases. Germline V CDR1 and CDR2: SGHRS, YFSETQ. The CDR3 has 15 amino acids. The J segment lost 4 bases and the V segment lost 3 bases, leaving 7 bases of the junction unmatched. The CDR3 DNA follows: TGCGCCAGCAGCTCGGGGGGGGCCGGGGCAGATACGCAGTATTTT. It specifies CASSSGGAGADTQYF.

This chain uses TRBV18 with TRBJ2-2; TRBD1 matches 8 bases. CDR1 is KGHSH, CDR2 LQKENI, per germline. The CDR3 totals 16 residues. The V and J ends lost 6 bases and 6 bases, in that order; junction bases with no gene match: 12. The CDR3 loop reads CASSLTGTGYAGELFF. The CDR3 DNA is TGTGCCAGCTCCCTCACCGGGACAGGTTACGCCGGGGAGCTGTTTTTT.

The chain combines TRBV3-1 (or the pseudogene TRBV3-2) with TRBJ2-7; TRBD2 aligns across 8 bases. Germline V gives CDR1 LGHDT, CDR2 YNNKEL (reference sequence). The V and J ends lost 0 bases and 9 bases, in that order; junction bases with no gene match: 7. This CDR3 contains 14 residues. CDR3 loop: CASSQDRGGSGQYF. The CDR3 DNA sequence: TGTGCCAGCAGCCAAGATCGGGGGGGATCTGGGCAGTACTTC.

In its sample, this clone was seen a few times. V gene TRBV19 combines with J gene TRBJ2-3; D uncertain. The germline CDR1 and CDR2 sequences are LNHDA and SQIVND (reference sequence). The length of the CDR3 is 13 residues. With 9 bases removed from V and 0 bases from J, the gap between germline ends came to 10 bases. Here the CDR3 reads CASTPSSTDTQYF. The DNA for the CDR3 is TGTGCCAGCACTCCGTCTAGCACAGATACGCAGTATTTT.

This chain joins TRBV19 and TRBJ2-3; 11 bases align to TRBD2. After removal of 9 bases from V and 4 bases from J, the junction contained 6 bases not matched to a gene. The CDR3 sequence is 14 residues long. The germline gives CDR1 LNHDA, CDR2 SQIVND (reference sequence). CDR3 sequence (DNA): TGTGCCAGCGATAGCGGGAGGGAGGCAGATACGCAGTATTTT. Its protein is CASDSGREADTQYF.

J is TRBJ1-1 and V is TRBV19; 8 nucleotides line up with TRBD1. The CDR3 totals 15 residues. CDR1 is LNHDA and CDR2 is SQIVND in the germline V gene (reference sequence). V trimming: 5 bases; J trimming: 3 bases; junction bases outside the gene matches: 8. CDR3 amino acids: CASSLQGATDTEAFF. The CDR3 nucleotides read TGTGCCAGTAGTCTCCAGGGGGCTACGGACACTGAAGCTTTCTTT.

In nucleotides, the CDR3 is TGTGCTAGTGGTTTGCCACCTCCCGGGACCGCACAGGGTCGGAACACTGAAGCTTTCTTT. It encodes CASGLPPPGTAQGRNTEAFF. The chain has TRBV12-5 and TRBJ1-1; weak D call: TRBD1 (6 bases). Trimming pared 2 bases from V and 1 base from J, leaving 26 bases between. Germline V gene sequence: CDR1 LGHNT, CDR2 FRNRAP. The CDR3 is 20 amino acids.

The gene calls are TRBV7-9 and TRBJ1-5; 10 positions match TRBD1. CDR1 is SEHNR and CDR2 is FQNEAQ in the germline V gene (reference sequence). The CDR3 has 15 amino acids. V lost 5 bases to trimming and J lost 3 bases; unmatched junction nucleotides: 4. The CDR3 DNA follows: TGTGCCAGCAGCCGCGGACAGGGGGTCAATCAGCCCCAGCATTTT. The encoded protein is CASSRGQGVNQPQHF.

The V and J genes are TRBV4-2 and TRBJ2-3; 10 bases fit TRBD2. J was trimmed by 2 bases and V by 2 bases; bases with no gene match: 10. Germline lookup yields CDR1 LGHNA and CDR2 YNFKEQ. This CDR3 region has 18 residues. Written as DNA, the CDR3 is TGTGCCAGCAGCCAATACCTAGCGGGGGCCCCTCCCACAGATACGCAGTATTTT. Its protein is CASSQYLAGAPPTDTQYF.

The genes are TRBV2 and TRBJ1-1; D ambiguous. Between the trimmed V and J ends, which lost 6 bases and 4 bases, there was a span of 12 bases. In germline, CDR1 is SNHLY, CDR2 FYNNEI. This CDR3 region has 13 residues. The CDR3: CASRQSSGTEAFF. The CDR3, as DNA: TGTGCCAGCAGACAATCCTCGGGCACTGAAGCTTTCTTT.

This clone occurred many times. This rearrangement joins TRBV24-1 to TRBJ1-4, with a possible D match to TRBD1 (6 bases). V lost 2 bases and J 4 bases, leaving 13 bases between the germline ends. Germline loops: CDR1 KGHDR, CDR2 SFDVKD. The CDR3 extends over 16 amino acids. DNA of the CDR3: TGTGCCACCAGTGATTCGGCGACAGGAGATAATGAAAAACTGTTTTTT. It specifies CATSDSATGDNEKLFF.

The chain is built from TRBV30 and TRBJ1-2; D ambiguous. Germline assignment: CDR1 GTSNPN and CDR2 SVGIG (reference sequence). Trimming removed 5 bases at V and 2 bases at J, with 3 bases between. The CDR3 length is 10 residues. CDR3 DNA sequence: TGTGCCTGGCTAAACTATGGCTACACCTTC. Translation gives CAWLNYGYTF.

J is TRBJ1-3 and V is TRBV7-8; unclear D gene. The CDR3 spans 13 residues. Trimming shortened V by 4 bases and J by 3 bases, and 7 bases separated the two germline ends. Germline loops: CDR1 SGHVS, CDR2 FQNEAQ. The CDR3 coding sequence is TGTGCCAGCAGCTCAGGACTTGGAAACACCATATATTTT. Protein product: CASSSGLGNTIYF.

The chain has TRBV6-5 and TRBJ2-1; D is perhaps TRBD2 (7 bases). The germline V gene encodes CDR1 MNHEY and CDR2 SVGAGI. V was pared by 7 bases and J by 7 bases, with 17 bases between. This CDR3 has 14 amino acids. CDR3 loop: CASIQRGGGNEQFF. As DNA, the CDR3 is TGTGCCAGCATCCAAAGGGGGGGCGGGAATGAGCAGTTCTTC.

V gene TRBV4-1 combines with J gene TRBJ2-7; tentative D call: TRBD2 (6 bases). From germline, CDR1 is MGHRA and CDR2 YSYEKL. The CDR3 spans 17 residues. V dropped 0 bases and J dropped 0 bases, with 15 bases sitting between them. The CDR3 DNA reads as TGCGCCAGCAGCCAAGATAAGTCTGGGGGACTCTCCTACGAGCAGTACTTC. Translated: CASSQDKSGGLSYEQYF.

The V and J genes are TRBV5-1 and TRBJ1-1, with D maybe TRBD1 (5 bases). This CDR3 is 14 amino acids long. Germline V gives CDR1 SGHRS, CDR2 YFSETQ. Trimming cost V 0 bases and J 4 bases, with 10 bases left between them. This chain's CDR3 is CASSLDRPSTEAFF. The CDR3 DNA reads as TGCGCCAGCAGCTTGGACAGGCCAAGCACTGAAGCTTTCTTT.

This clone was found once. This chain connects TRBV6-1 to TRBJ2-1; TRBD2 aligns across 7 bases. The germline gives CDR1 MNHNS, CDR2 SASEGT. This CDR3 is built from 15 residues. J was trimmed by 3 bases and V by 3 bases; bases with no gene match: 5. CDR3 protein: CASSDSGLNYNEQFF. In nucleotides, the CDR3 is TGTGCCAGCAGTGATAGCGGGCTGAACTACAATGAGCAGTTCTTC.

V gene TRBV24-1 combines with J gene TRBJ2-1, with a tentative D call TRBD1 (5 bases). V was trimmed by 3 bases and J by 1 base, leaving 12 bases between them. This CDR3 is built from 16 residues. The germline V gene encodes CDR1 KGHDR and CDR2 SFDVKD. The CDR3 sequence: CATSDGVGASYNEQFF. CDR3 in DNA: TGTGCCACCAGTGATGGCGTAGGGGCATCCTACAATGAGCAGTTCTTC.